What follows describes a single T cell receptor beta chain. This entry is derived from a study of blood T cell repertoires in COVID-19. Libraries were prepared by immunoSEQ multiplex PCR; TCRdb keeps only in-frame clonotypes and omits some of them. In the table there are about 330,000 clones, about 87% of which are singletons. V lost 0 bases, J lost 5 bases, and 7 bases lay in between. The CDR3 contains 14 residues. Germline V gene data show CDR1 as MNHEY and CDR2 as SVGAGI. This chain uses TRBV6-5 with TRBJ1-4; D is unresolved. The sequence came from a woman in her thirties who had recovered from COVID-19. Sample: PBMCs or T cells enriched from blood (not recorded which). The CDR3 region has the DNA TGTGCCAGCAGTTACTCCGGGATGAATGAAAAACTGTTTTTT. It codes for CASSYSGMNEKLFF.